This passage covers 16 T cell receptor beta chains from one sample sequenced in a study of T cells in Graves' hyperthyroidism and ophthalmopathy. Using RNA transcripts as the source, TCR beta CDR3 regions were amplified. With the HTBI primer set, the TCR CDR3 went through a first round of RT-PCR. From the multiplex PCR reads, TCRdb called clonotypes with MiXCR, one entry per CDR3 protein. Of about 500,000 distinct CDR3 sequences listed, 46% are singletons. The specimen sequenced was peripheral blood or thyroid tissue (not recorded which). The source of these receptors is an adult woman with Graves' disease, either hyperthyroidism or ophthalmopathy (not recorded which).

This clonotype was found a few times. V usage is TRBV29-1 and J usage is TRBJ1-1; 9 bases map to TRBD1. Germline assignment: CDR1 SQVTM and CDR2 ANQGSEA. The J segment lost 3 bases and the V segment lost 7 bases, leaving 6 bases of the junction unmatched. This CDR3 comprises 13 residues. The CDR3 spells CSARDREDTEAFF. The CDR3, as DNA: TGCAGCGCCCGGGACAGGGAGGACACTGAAGCTTTCTTT.

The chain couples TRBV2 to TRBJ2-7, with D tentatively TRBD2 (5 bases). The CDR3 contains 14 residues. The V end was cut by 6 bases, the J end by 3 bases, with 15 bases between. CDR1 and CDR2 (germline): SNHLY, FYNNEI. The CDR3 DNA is TGTGCCAGCAGGAATCCGGGAACTGACTACGAGCAGTACTTC. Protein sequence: CASRNPGTDYEQYF.

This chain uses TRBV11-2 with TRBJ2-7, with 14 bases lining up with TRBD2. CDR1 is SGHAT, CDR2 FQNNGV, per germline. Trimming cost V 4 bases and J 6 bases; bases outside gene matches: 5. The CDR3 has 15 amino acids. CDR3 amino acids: CASSSGLAGVGEQYF. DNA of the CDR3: TGTGCCAGCAGCTCGGGACTAGCGGGAGTCGGCGAGCAGTACTTC.

CDR3 sequence: CATSRAGGLEETQYF. The CDR3 DNA sequence: TGTGCCACCAGCAGGGCGGGAGGTTTAGAGGAGACCCAGTACTTC. The genes are TRBV15 and TRBJ2-5; TRBD2 matches 8 bases. Germline V gene data show CDR1 as LNHNV and CDR2 as YYDKDF (reference sequence). CDR3 length: 15 amino acids. J was trimmed by 5 bases and V by 3 bases; bases with no gene match: 8.

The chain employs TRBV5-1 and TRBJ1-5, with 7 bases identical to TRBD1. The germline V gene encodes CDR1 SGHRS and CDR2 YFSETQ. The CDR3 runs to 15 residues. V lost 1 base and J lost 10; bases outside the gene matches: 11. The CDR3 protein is CASSLWDSESGPQHF. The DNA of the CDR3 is TGCGCCAGCAGCTTGTGGGACAGCGAATCAGGCCCCCAGCATTTT.

The CDR3 bases are TGTGCCAGCAGCCGCTCGACAGGGGGAGGGGCGAGGACTGAAGCTTTCTTT. Translated: CASSRSTGGGARTEAFF. The chain carries TRBV4-2 and TRBJ1-1; the match to TRBD1 covers 9 bases. The trim removed 4 bases at V and 5 bases at J, leaving 14 bases unmatched. The CDR3 covers 17 residues. CDR1 and CDR2 from the germline V gene are LGHNA and YNFKEQ.

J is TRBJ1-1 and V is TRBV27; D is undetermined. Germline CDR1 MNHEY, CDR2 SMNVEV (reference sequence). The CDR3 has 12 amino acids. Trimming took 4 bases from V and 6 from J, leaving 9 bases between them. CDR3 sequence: CASSYAVPEAFF. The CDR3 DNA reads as TGTGCCAGCAGTTACGCGGTGCCTGAAGCTTTCTTT.

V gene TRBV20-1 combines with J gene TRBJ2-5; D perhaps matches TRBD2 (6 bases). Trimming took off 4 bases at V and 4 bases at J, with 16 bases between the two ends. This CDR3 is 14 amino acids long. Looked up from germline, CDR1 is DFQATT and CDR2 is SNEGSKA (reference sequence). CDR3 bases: TGCAGTGCTAAAACCGGGGGTTTGGGAGAGACCCAGTACTTC. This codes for CSAKTGGLGETQYF.

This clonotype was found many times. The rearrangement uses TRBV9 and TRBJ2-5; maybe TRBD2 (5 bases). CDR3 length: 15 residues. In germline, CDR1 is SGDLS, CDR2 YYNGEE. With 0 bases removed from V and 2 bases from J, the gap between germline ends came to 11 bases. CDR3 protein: CASSVEGTGQETQYF. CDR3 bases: TGTGCCAGCAGCGTAGAGGGAACGGGGCAAGAGACCCAGTACTTC.

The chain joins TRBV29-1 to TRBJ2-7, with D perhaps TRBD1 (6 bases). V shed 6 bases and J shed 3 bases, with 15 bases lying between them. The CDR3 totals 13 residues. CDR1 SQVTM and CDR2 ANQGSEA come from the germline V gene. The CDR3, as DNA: TGCAGCGTGACCGACAGGACTCTCTACGAGCAGTACTTC. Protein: CSVTDRTLYEQYF.

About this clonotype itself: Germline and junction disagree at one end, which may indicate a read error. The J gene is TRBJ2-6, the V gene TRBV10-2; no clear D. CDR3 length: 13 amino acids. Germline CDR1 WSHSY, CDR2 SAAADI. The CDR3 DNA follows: TGTGCCAGCAGTCGACAAGGGGCCAACGTCCTGACTTTC. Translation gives CASSRQGANVLTF.

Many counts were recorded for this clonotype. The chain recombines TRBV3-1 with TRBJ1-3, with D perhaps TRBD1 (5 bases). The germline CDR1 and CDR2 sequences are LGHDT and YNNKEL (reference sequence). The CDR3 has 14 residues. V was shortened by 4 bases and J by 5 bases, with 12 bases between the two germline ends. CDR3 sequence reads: CASSRGEVRNTIYF. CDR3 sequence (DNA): TGTGCCAGCAGCCGAGGGGAGGTTAGAAACACCATATATTTT.

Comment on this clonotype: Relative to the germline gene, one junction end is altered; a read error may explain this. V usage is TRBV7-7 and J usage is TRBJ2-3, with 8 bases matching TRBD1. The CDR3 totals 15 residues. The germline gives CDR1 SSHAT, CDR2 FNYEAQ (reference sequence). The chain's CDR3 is CASSLQGATTDTQYF. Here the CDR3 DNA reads TGTGCTAGCAGCTTGCAGGGGGCAACGACAGATACGCAGTATTTT.

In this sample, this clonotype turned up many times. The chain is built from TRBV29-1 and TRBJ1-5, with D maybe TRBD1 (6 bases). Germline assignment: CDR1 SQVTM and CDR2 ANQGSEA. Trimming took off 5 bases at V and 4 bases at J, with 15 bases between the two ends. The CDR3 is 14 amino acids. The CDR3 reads CSVLTGRGNQPQHF. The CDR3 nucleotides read TGCAGCGTTCTTACAGGGCGAGGGAATCAGCCCCAGCATTTT.

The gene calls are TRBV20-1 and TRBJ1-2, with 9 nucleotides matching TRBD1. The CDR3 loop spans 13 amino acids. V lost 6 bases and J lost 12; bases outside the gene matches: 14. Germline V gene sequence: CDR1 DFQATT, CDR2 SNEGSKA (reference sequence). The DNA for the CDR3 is TGCAGTGCGGGGAGAGGGACAGGGATTGGAAACACCTTC. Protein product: CSAGRGTGIGNTF.

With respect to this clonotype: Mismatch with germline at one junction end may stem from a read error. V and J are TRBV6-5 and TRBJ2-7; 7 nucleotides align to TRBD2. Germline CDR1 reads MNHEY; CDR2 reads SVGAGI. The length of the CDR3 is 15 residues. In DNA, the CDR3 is TGTGCCATCAGTTACGGGGGACTACCAAACTACGAGCAGTACTTC. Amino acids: CAISYGGLPNYEQYF.